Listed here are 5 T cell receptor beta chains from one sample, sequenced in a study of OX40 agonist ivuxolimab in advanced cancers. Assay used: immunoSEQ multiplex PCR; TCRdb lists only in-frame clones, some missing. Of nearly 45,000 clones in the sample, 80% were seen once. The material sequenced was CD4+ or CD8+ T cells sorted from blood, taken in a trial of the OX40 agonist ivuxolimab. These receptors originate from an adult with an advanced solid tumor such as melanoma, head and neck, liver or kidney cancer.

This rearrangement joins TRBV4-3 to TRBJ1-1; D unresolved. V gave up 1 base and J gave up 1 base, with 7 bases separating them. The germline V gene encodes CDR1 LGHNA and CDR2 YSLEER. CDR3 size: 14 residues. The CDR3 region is CASSQVRQNTEAFF. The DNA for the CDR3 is TGCGCCAGCAGCCAAGTTCGACAGAACACTGAAGCTTTCTTT.

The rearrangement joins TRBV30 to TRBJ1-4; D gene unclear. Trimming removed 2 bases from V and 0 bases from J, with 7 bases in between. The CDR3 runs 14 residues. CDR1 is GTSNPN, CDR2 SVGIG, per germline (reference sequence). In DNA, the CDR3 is TGTGCCTGGAGTAACGGTGCAACTAATGAAAAACTGTTTTTT. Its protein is CAWSNGATNEKLFF.

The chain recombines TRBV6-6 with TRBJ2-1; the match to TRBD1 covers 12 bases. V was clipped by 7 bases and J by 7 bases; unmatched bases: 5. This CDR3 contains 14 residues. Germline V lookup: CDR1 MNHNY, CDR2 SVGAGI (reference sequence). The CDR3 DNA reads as TGTGCCAGCAAGGGACAGGGGGCAAGTAATGAGCAGTTCTTC. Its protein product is CASKGQGASNEQFF.

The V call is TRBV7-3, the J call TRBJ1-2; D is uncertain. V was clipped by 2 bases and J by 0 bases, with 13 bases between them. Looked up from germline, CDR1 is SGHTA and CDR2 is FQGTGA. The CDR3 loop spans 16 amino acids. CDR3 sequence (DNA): TGTGCCAGCAGCTTAGATGTGTTAGGAGCTAACTATGGCTACACCTTC. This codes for CASSLDVLGANYGYTF.

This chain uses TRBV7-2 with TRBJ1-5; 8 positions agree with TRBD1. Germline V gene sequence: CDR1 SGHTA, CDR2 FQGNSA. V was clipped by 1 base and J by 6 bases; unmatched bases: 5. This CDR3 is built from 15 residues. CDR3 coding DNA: TGTGCCAGCAGCTTAGTGACAGGGGTAAGTCAGCCCCAGCATTTT. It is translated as CASSLVTGVSQPQHF.